This T cell receptor beta chain was identified in a study of beta chain features in type 1 diabetes (dated by TCRdb to 2017 to 2018). Regarding the research as a whole: Patients and healthy donors did not differ in mean age, gender distribution, total cell number or subset yield. The study compared TCRB repertoires of sorted circulating CD4+ T cell subsets between recently diagnosed type 1 diabetes patients and matched healthy donors. A total of 85 million to 110 million sorted cells were examined across all samples, and RNA yield correlated strongly with the number of cells per subset. Regulatory and stem cell-like memory subsets were obtained from only 8 patients and about eight healthy donors, while naive and central memory subsets were obtained from all 30 or so donors. Points the paper makes about the study in general: Shorter templates might have been favored by PCR, but patient and control samples were amplified and corrected together, so both groups would have been affected equally by any skew. In all four CD4+ subsets, TCRB CDR3 length was moderately but significantly shorter in type 1 diabetes patients. Only small numbers of individuals were included in the HLA sub-analyses, which left unresolved whether HLA type had any influence on TCRB rearrangement. Naive, central memory and regulatory TCRB repertoires appeared to be more alike among patients than among healthy donors. Because cDNA rather than genomic DNA was sequenced, highly expressing activated cells could have been over-represented, although no difference in activation and CD3 levels was found between groups. Patients with type 1 diabetes made fewer insertions and deleted more nucleotides at VDJ recombination sites, implying thymic rearrangement abnormalities.

Each donor gave one peripheral blood draw, averaging roughly 100 mL, which was collected into heparinised tubes. A BD FACSAria II was used to sort naive, central memory, regulatory and stem cell-like memory CD4+ T cells with a panel that included CD45RO, CCR7, CD25, CD127, CD95 and CD27. Every sorted population had a purity above 95%. PBMCs were isolated immediately by Lymphoprep density gradient centrifugation and stained directly without culture. Samples were stained and sorted in pairs, with one healthy donor and one patient per experiment, so that batch effects were minimized. With respect to this clone: Its antigen target is currently unknown. No per-base quality is available; no much larger clone lies one base away.

CDR1 and CDR2 (SNHLY, FYNNEI) derive from the germline V gene. Trimming removed 8 bases from V and 5 bases from J, leaving 13 bases between the germline ends. The CDR3 has 13 amino acids, counting the end cysteine and phenylalanine. Kept here is only the CDR3 DNA, which spans 39 bases and is read in frame from base 1. All of the isolated RNA was reverse transcribed with the High Capacity cDNA Reverse Transcription Kit, so expressed TCRB transcripts were sequenced. Naive, central memory and regulatory T cell samples underwent deep immunoSEQ sequencing, averaging approximately 3.5 million total reads per sample. Sorted cells were lysed in RLT buffer and RNA was extracted with DNase-treated RNeasy Micro or Mini kits, depending on cell number. To prevent cross-contamination, each cell subset was processed individually, whereas patient and healthy donor samples were processed jointly. Using the immunoSEQ multiplex PCR, TCRB sequences were amplified from cDNA into 87-bp fragments spanning the CDR3 region. Sequencing of the amplicons was done on the Illumina HiSeq platform. Per the source publication's procedure: Synthetic template baselines were used to correct PCR bias computationally, reads within Hamming distance 2 were collapsed, and singletons that could not be merged were discarded. By aligning reads against IMGT, V, D and J genes, CDR3 length, and insertions or deletions at six rearrangement sites were assigned. Within each subset, clonotype counts were normalized to sorted cell number, after which true diversity and Gini coefficients were computed with the tcR R package. Repertoire sharing was quantified using the overlap coefficient calculated on TCRB nucleotide sequences. Out-of-frame TCRB sequences from naive cells were analyzed as a proxy for the pre-selection repertoire. Held by TCRdb, this immuneACCESS table contains in-frame sequences only and omits some clones. Under half of the omission traces to an unresolved V gene where checked; the cause of the rest is unknown. V and J calls and clone size are copied from that table; D and trimming were computed from the DNA. The sample table holds 130,000 to 150,000 clones, of which about 10% were seen once. Jointly, the top ten make up less than 1.5% of the sample.

The sequence links TRBV2 to TRBJ2-1; the D segment could be TRBD2, given 6 matching bases. The receptor was derived from a man in his late teens or twenties in good health. Sequencing was done on a sample of naive CD4+ T cells from blood. In light of the paper, this sample's cell subset or site label describes: true naive CD4+ T cells. The sequenced DNA is TGTGCCAGCCGTCTAGCGAGCAACAATGAGCAGTTCTTC. It encodes CASRLASNNEQFF.